The TCR beta chain under discussion was sequenced for a study of T cells in Graves' hyperthyroidism and ophthalmopathy. In this sample, this clonotype turned up once. Clinical symptoms, serum thyroxine and TRAb, thyroid ultrasound and orbital computed tomography were used for the diagnoses. Out of approximately 10 ml of fresh peripheral blood came the PBMCs. V lost 2 bases, J lost 2 bases, and 13 bases lay in between. Germline CDR1 DFQATT, CDR2 SNEGSKA (reference sequence). There are 14 residues in the CDR3. TCR beta CDR3 region amplification was performed from RNA transcripts. The TCR CDR3 first-round RT-PCR relied on the HTBI primer set. TCRdb redid the calling of the multiplex PCR reads with MiXCR, one entry per CDR3 protein. The repertoire holds around 300,000 distinct CDR3 sequences, with roughly 13% as singletons.

Sequenced input: blood. J is TRBJ2-7 and V is TRBV20-1, with no clear D. This receptor was taken from a woman between 35 and 50 years old with Graves' hyperthyroidism. The CDR3 here is CSARFRGITYEQYF. The CDR3 DNA reads as TGCAGTGCTAGATTTCGCGGTATTACCTACGAGCAGTACTTC.